Listed below are T cell receptor beta chains from one sample, sequenced in a study of beta chain features in type 1 diabetes. Data came from immunoSEQ multiplex PCR; TCRdb stores just in-frame clones and leaves some out. The sample gives hundreds of thousands of clones, over 12% of which show up once; 0.035% to 0.045% is in the top ten. Source material: naive CD4+ T cells from blood. The receptors stem from a man younger than 35 with type 1 diabetes. CDR3s leave out the opening cysteine and the closing phenylalanine or tryptophan.

11	TRBV6-1	TRBJ2-1	ASRLIPGTGKF
13	TRBV5-1	TRBJ2-1	ASSNIAGVPNEQF
11	TRBV14	TRBJ2-7	ASSQGVLRFQY
10	TRBV4-1	TRBJ2-7	ASSQGLASRY
12	TRBV5-1	TRBJ2-7	ASSDYRVNYEQY
12	TRBV5-1	TRBJ2-2	ASSLEGSHGELF
13	TRBV11-2	TRBJ2-1	ASSSTSGSYNEQF
12	TRBV9	TRBJ1-2	ASSAAEAGVGYT
11	TRBV5-1	TRBJ2-7	ASSLPGQDEQY
10	TRBV29-1	TRBJ2-3	SVGQTLDTQY
14	TRBV4-2	TRBJ2-7	ASSQASGQTHYEQY
11	TRBV5-6	TRBJ2-4	ASSLPMGDIQY
10	TRBV7-2	TRBJ1-1	ASSWANTEAF
13	TRBV4-3	TRBJ1-1	ASSQDYPWDTEAF
11	TRBV25-1	TRBJ2-3	ASGARQLDTQY
14	TRBV23-1	TRBJ1-5	ASSQNLITDNQPQH
13	TRBV30	TRBJ2-1	AWSLGLSSYNEQF
14	TRBV7-2	TRBJ2-1	ASSLVGGASNNEQF
11	TRBV6-5	TRBJ2-5	ASSRLIRETQY
13	TRBV10-3	TRBJ1-2	AISERERRAYGYT
14	TRBV6-5	TRBJ2-5	ASSYSTRLAGETQY
12	TRBV5-4	TRBJ2-1	ASSQAPGDSEQF
15	TRBV5-1	TRBJ2-6	ASSLSAAPSGANVLT
14	TRBV7-2	TRBJ2-3	AISLFWGAGTDTQY
16	TRBV14	TRBJ1-6	ASSQRPGTGIGNSPLH
14	TRBV5-1	TRBJ2-3	ASSISPGQARDTQY
13	TRBV4-2	TRBJ2-1	ASSQEAISVNEQF
13	TRBV5-1	TRBJ2-2	ASSPGQGITGELF
12	TRBV18	TRBJ1-1	ASSPGQGNTEAF
15	TRBV7-2	TRBJ2-2	ASSLEGLGARTGELF
11	TRBV1	TRBJ2-1	TSSQGTHNEQF
12	TRBV27	TRBJ2-3	ASSLRQGTDTQY
12	TRBV27	TRBJ1-5	ASSPGTGDQPQH
10	TRBV28	TRBJ1-2	ASSLGTGSNT
9	TRBV28	TRBJ1-4	ASSSSEKLF
10	TRBV9	TRBJ1-1	ASSVSGTEAF
14	TRBV28	TRBJ1-2	ASSLLGDRRIYGYT
9	TRBV30	TRBJ1-1	AWKMNTEAF
9	TRBV7-9	TRBJ1-1	ASSQMLGAF
10	TRBV29-1	TRBJ2-5	SVTRDWETQY
12	TRBV30	TRBJ2-3	AWRLAGGPDTQY
12	TRBV11-1	TRBJ1-2	ASSLASGTGGYT
14	TRBV11-1	TRBJ2-1	ASTQTAGGLPNEQF
13	TRBV7-2	TRBJ2-6	ASSFPVSGANVLT
12	TRBV25-1	TRBJ2-3	ASSEGGTTDTQY
11	TRBV7-9	TRBJ1-2	ASSLMQDYGYT
13	TRBV7-9	TRBJ1-4	ASSPRTGFNEKLF
12	TRBV19	TRBJ2-7	ASRYRDNLYEQY
16	TRBV10-2	TRBJ1-5	ANSRRVRGTHSNQPQH
12	TRBV10-3	TRBJ1-1	AISEWGSSTEAF
11	TRBV28	TRBJ2-1	ASNQAGVNEQF
13	TRBV19	TRBJ1-2	ASRMTATANYGYT
14	TRBV5-6	TRBJ2-1	ASSLGLGQGAGEQF
11	TRBV28	TRBJ2-3	ASRHSDSDTQY
13	TRBV7-2	TRBJ2-3	ASSPPGTGGDTQY
12	TRBV7-2	TRBJ2-7	ASSFDGSSYEQY
6	TRBV23-1	TRBJ1-2	ANLRDT
12	TRBV7-9	TRBJ1-4	ASSLGGGNEKLF
11	TRBV7-3	TRBJ2-5	ASSLKAGETQY